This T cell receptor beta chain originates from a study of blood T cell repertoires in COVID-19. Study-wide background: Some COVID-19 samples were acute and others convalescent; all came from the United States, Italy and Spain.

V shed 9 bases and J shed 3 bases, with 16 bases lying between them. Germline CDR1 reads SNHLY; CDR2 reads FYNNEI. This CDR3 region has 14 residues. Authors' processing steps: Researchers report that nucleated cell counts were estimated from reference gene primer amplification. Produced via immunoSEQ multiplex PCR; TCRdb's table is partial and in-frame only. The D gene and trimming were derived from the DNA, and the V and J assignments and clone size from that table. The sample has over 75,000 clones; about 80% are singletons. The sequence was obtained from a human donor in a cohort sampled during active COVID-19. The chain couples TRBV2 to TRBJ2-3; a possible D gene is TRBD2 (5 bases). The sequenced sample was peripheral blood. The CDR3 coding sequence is TGTGCCAGTAGAAGGGAATCGGGAACAGATACGCAGTATTTT. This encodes CASRRESGTDTQYF.